One sample yielded the 19 T cell receptor beta chains listed below, sequenced in a study of chemoradiotherapy in HPV16-positive cancers (dated by TCRdb to 2022 to 2024). The library came from the immunoSEQ multiplex PCR assay. In its TCRdb copy, this immuneACCESS table keeps in-frame sequences only and misses some clones. Where compared with another copy, unresolved V genes explain less than half of these, and the others have no known cause. This sample gives 5,500 to 6,000 clones in total; more than 65% of them show up just once. 9% to 9.5% of the sample comes from the top ten. The sample here was tumor tissue, taken from a patient who underwent chemoradiotherapy. The source of these receptors is a human donor with HPV-associated anogenital cancer.

This chain connects TRBV18 to TRBJ2-2; D is undetermined. With 0 bases removed from V and 7 bases from J, the gap between germline ends came to 9 bases. CDR1 and CDR2 from the germline V gene are KGHSH and LQKENI. The CDR3 sequence is 14 residues long. CDR3 coding DNA: TGTGCCAGCTCACCACCGGGAACGGACGGGGAGCTGTTTTTT. Translating gives CASSPPGTDGELFF.

This clone was counted a single time. This chain uses TRBV7-9 with TRBJ1-2, with TRBD1 matching 7 bases. Germline V gene data show CDR1 as SEHNR and CDR2 as FQNEAQ (reference sequence). The CDR3 totals 13 residues. J was trimmed by 8 bases and V by 5 bases; bases with no gene match: 8. CDR3 amino acids: CASSLQGFKGYTF. DNA of the CDR3: TGTGCCAGCAGCCTACAGGGGTTTAAGGGCTACACCTTC. Full variable domain (outside the CDR3, taken from reference TRBV7-9 and TRBJ1-2): DTGVSQNPRHKITKRGQNVTFRCDPISEHNRLYWYRQTLGQGPEFLTYFQNEAQLEKSRLLSDRFSAERPKGSFSTLEIQRTEQGDSAMYLCASSLQGFKGYTFGSGTRLTVV.

This chain links TRBV7-2 with TRBJ2-5; TRBD2 matches 7 bases. With V trimmed by 4 bases and J by 5 bases, 16 bases remained unmatched. The CDR3 is made up of 17 amino acids. Germline V gene data show CDR1 as SGHTA and CDR2 as FQGNSA. The CDR3 sequence: CASSSRVSGTTAETQYF. CDR3 nucleotides: TGTGCCAGCAGCTCGCGAGTGAGCGGGACGACTGCGGAGACCCAGTACTTC.

This clone was picked up a small number of times. The chain links TRBV7-6 to TRBJ2-3; weak D call: TRBD1 (6 bases). Germline CDR1 reads SGHVS; CDR2 reads FNYEAQ. Trimming took 2 bases from V and 4 from J, leaving 10 bases between them. CDR3 length equals 14 residues. CDR3 coding DNA: TGTGCCAGCAGCTTATTTGAGGGGGCAGATACGCAGTATTTT. This codes for CASSLFEGADTQYF.

This rearrangement joins TRBV7-5 to TRBJ1-5; the listed D gene, TRBD1, was not tested against the DNA. TRBV7-5 is recorded as a pseudogene. The CDR3 loop spans 16 amino acids. In DNA, the CDR3 is TGTGTCAGAAGCCCCGGGACAGGAGGCAGGAATCAGCCCCAGCATTTT. Translation: CVRSPGTGGRNQPQHF.

This chain joins TRBV4-1 and TRBJ1-4, with 8 nucleotides matching TRBD1. CDR1 and CDR2 (germline): MGHRA, YSYEKL. The CDR3 consists of 15 residues. The junction had 3 bases not matched to a gene; V was cut back by 0 bases and J by 6 bases. The CDR3: CASSQDPGGDEKLFF. CDR3 DNA sequence: TGCGCCAGCAGCCAAGATCCAGGGGGCGATGAAAAACTGTTTTTT.

The rearrangement links TRBV5-1 to TRBJ2-5; no definite D call. V shed 4 bases and J shed 5 bases, with 12 bases lying between them. CDR1 and CDR2 (germline): SGHRS, YFSETQ. This CDR3 comprises 13 residues. As DNA, the CDR3 is TGCGCCAGCAGCCAGGTATCGGGCGAGACCCAGTACTTC. This codes for CASSQVSGETQYF.

By sample fraction, this clone is large (0.1 to 1%). The V gene is TRBV19, the J gene TRBJ2-1; the D gene is possibly TRBD1 (6 bases). Germline assignment: CDR1 LNHDA and CDR2 SQIVND (reference sequence). This CDR3 has 15 residues. The germline V and J ends were trimmed by 8 bases and 5 bases, with 19 bases remaining between them. CDR3 nucleotides: TGTGCCAGTCAAGTCGGGACATTAGAACACAATGAGCAGTTCTTC. Amino acid sequence: CASQVGTLEHNEQFF. Full variable domain (remainder filled in from reference TRBV19 and TRBJ2-1): DGGITQSPKYLFRKEGQNVTLSCEQNLNHDAMYWYRQDPGQGLRLIYYSQIVNDFQKGDIAEGYSVSREKKESFPLTVTSAQKNPTAFYLCASQVGTLEHNEQFFGPGTRLTVL.

The rearrangement joins TRBV6-5 to TRBJ1-1; 11 bases are a match to TRBD1. Losses at the gene ends were 2 bases for V and 5 bases for J; bases not matched to a gene: 1. Per the germline V gene, CDR1 is MNHEY and CDR2 is SVGAGI. The CDR3 has 14 amino acids. As DNA, the CDR3 is TGTGCCAGCAGTTACGGGGACAGGGGGACTGAAGCTTTCTTT. Protein: CASSYGDRGTEAFF.

This clone was observed a few times. This chain uses TRBV6-1 with TRBJ2-1; D remains ambiguous. Per germline, CDR1 MNHNS and CDR2 SASEGT. The CDR3 length is 14 residues. The V gene lost 1 base and the J gene lost 2 bases, with 6 bases spanning the gap. The CDR3 bases are TGTGCCAGCAGTGAAGGTCCTACCTACAATGAGCAGTTCTTC. Its translation is CASSEGPTYNEQFF.

The V gene is TRBV27, the J gene TRBJ1-2; 7 positions agree with TRBD1. Germline lookup yields CDR1 MNHEY and CDR2 SMNVEV (reference sequence). The CDR3 spans 15 residues. The V segment lost 5 bases and the J segment 4 bases; nucleotides outside the gene matches: 10. Here the CDR3 reads CASSPWRGHGYGYTF. CDR3 bases: TGTGCCAGCAGTCCCTGGAGGGGGCACGGCTATGGCTACACCTTC.

This chain joins TRBV7-9 and TRBJ1-1, with D unresolved. The CDR3 is 13 amino acids. V lost 3 bases to trimming and J lost 0 bases, with 5 bases between them. The germline V gene encodes CDR1 SEHNR and CDR2 FQNEAQ (reference sequence). The CDR3 DNA reads TGTGCCAGCAGCTTGGTAGTGAACACTGAAGCTTTCTTT. Translation gives CASSLVVNTEAFF.

The chain uses TRBV21-1 and TRBJ2-2; the table gives TRBD1 as D, unverified against the DNA. TRBV21-1 is a pseudogene locus. This CDR3 has 17 amino acids. The chain's CDR3 is CASSKGDREGDTGELFF. CDR3 sequence (DNA): TGTGCCAGCAGCAAAGGGGACAGGGAGGGTGACACCGGGGAGCTGTTTTTT.

The genes are TRBV19 and TRBJ1-3; a possible D gene is TRBD1 (6 bases). Germline V gene data show CDR1 as LNHDA and CDR2 as SQIVND (reference sequence). The V and J ends lost 7 bases and 0 bases respectively, with 10 bases between them. The CDR3 is 14 amino acids. This CDR3 is CASTRTASGNTIYF. CDR3 nucleotides: TGTGCCAGTACTAGGACAGCCTCTGGAAACACCATATATTTT.

About this clone: Relative to the germline gene, one junction end is altered; a read error may explain this. This chain links TRBV27 with TRBJ2-2; TRBD1 matches 8 bases. The CDR3 has 14 residues. Germline V CDR1 and CDR2: MNHEY, SMNVEV (reference sequence). Here the CDR3 reads CARETGVEHRGAVF. The CDR3 bases are TGTGCCAGAGAGACAGGGGTGGAACACCGGGGAGCTGTTTTT.

The V and J genes are TRBV23-1 and TRBJ2-5; 10 nucleotides match TRBD1. TRBV23-1 carries the ORF label, with uncertain function. The CDR3 contains 16 residues. V was clipped by 4 bases and J by 11 bases; unmatched bases: 16. CDR3 in DNA: TGCGCCAGCAGTCGCCCGACAGGGGGCCCGAAGGGAGGGCAGTACTTC. It yields the protein CASSRPTGGPKGGQYF.

The chain links TRBV4-3 to TRBJ2-1; 8 nucleotides match TRBD1. V lost 0 bases and J lost 7; bases outside the gene matches: 11. This CDR3 is 17 amino acids long. Per germline, CDR1 LGHNA and CDR2 YSLEER. For the CDR3, the DNA is TGCGCCAGCAGCCAAGATCTAGGGACAGGTGCCTTTAATGAGCAGTTCTTC. This encodes CASSQDLGTGAFNEQFF.

The CDR3 DNA reads as TGCGCCAGCAGCCAAGATACAGGGGGCGCGTCCGCGCAGTACTTC. Protein product: CASSQDTGGASAQYF. The chain is built from TRBV4-3 and TRBJ2-7; TRBD1 matches 9 bases. The CDR3 consists of 15 residues. V lost 0 bases to trimming and J lost 9 bases; unmatched junction nucleotides: 9. The germline gives CDR1 LGHNA, CDR2 YSLEER.

The chain is built from TRBV29-1 and TRBJ2-7; D remains ambiguous. The V and J ends lost 4 bases and 3 bases respectively, with 10 bases between them. CDR1 and CDR2 from the germline V gene are SQVTM and ANQGSEA. The CDR3 length is 12 residues. CDR3 residues: CSVGFQGYEQYF. For the CDR3, the DNA is TGCAGCGTTGGCTTCCAAGGCTACGAGCAGTACTTC.